This T cell receptor beta chain comes out of a study of tumor-infiltrating lymphocytes in primary liver carcinoma. Overall study results and limits: A fraction of only about 7.5-25% of top clones appeared in all five tumor regions. Tumor region pairs outstripped tumor-adjacent and tumor-blood pairs in overlap.

The researchers produced TCR beta cDNA from approximately 460 ng total RNA with a constant-region primer. Generation of the TCR beta libraries relied on three nested multiplex PCR rounds using slightly modified ARM-PCR. PCR rounds one and two used TRBV1-TRBV30 forward primers with a C-beta reverse primer for approximately 11 cycles each. TCRdb independently ran MiXCR on the multiplex PCR reads; one entry per CDR3 protein. The sample records 44,000 or so distinct CDR3 sequences, roughly 70% being singletons. At least ten counts were recorded for this clonotype. Its target is unknown. V was shortened by 5 bases and J by 1 base, with 12 bases between the two germline ends. This CDR3 has 15 residues. Each 20-30 mg portion of unsorted bulk tissue served as the source for co-extraction of RNA and DNA. Through surgical resection, the patients' primary liver carcinoma was treated. The study enrolled treatment-naive patients with chronic HBV infection.

The sample taken for sequencing was liver tumor tissue from sampling region 5. The sample's subset: tumor region T5, tumor centre. The receptor was isolated from a man between 40 and 49 years old with primary liver carcinoma and hepatitis B virus infection. The rearrangement links TRBV12-3 or TRBV12-4 to TRBJ2-1; D ambiguous. CDR3 coding DNA: TGTGCCAGCAGTACGCCTTCGGAGTCCTACAATGAGCAGTTCTTC. The encoded protein is CASSTPSESYNEQFF.